These T cell receptor beta chains were read from a single sample in a study of T-cell reconstitution after alpha-beta-depleted transplantation in children. MiXCR, applied by TCRdb to the PCR reads, yields one record per CDR3 protein. The table shows approximately 1,000,000 distinct CDR3 sequences, with roughly 29% occurring only once. This specimen consisted of PBMCs, mostly from graft donor cells, obtained 360 days after TCRalphabeta/CD19-depleted stem cell transplant. Receptors originate from a boy younger than two who had a stem cell transplant for SCID, so the T cells may come from the graft donor. The CDR3 runs from the conserved cysteine through the conserved F or W. Fields, in order: CDR3 protein, CDR3 DNA, V gene, clone size, J gene, D gene. D genes are given only for firm matches. The size field is filled for only some rows; it gives once, few, many or a size class.

CDR3aa: CSARDLSGGTGELFF; CDR3nt: TGCAGTGCTAGAGATCTATCAGGGGGGACCGGGGAGCTGTTTTTT; v_gene: TRBV20-1; abundance: -; j_gene: TRBJ2-2; d_gene: -
CDR3aa: CSASRRDPYNEQFF; CDR3nt: TGCAGTGCTAGCCGAAGGGACCCCTACAATGAGCAGTTCTTC; v_gene: TRBV20-1; abundance: -; j_gene: TRBJ2-1; d_gene: -
CDR3aa: CASRALGGRSETQYF; CDR3nt: TGTGCCAGCAGAGCGTTGGGCGGGAGGAGTGAGACCCAGTACTTC; v_gene: TRBV27; abundance: -; j_gene: TRBJ2-5; d_gene: TRBD2
CDR3aa: CASSGGAGMNTEAFF; CDR3nt: TGCGCCAGCTCGGGGGGCGCAGGGATGAACACTGAAGCTTTCTTT; v_gene: TRBV5-1; abundance: once; j_gene: TRBJ1-1; d_gene: -
CDR3aa: CASSFLAGGHTDTQYF; CDR3nt: TGTGCCAGCAGCTTCCTTGCGGGGGGCCACACAGATACGCAGTATTTT; v_gene: TRBV7-2; abundance: -; j_gene: TRBJ2-3; d_gene: TRBD2
CDR3aa: CASSVRDGRTSGANVLTF; CDR3nt: TGTGCCAGCAGCGTACGGGACGGGAGAACCTCTGGGGCCAACGTCCTGACTTTC; v_gene: TRBV9; abundance: few; j_gene: TRBJ2-6; d_gene: -
CDR3aa: CASSRGGKAKNIQYF; CDR3nt: TGTGCCAGCAGCCGAGGAGGGAAAGCCAAAAACATTCAGTACTTC; v_gene: TRBV9; abundance: few; j_gene: TRBJ2-4; d_gene: -
CDR3aa: CASSLATASLGPYEQYF; CDR3nt: TGTGCCAGCAGCTTGGCCACAGCCTCCCTAGGGCCCTACGAGCAGTACTTC; v_gene: TRBV5-8; abundance: few; j_gene: TRBJ2-7; d_gene: -
CDR3aa: CASSLENQPQHF; CDR3nt: TGTGCCAGCAGTTTGGAGAATCAGCCCCAGCATTTT; v_gene: TRBV12-3/TRBV12-4; abundance: many; j_gene: TRBJ1-5; d_gene: -
CDR3aa: CAISGKGLTQYF; CDR3nt: TGTGCCATCAGTGGTAAGGGGCTGACGCAGTACTTC; v_gene: TRBV10-3; abundance: -; j_gene: TRBJ2-7; d_gene: -
CDR3aa: CASSYSSGGFGANVLTF; CDR3nt: TGTGCCAGCAGTTATTCCAGCGGGGGGTTTGGGGCCAACGTCCTGACTTTC; v_gene: TRBV27; abundance: -; j_gene: TRBJ2-6; d_gene: TRBD2
CDR3aa: CASSADGEQFF; CDR3nt: TGTGCCAGCAGCGCGGACGGTGAGCAGTTCTTC; v_gene: TRBV2; abundance: few; j_gene: TRBJ2-1; d_gene: -
CDR3aa: CASSSNGLFGEPQHF; CDR3nt: TGCGCCAGCAGCTCGAACGGGCTGTTCGGGGAGCCCCAGCATTTT; v_gene: TRBV5-1; abundance: -; j_gene: TRBJ1-5; d_gene: -
CDR3aa: CASTDSNQPQHF; CDR3nt: TGTGCCAGCACCGATAGCAATCAGCCCCAGCATTTT; v_gene: TRBV7-2; abundance: -; j_gene: TRBJ1-5; d_gene: -
CDR3aa: CASSSRLRDVSTDTQYF; CDR3nt: TGTGCCAGCAGCTCCCGTCTCCGGGACGTGAGCACAGATACGCAGTATTTT; v_gene: TRBV7-2; abundance: -; j_gene: TRBJ2-3; d_gene: -
CDR3aa: CASSRDPTANQPQHF; CDR3nt: TGTGCCAGCAGTAGAGACCCCACTGCCAATCAGCCCCAGCATTTT; v_gene: TRBV6-1; abundance: few; j_gene: TRBJ1-5; d_gene: -
CDR3aa: CSARVGLAGGHEQFF; CDR3nt: TGCAGTGCTAGAGTAGGACTAGCGGGGGGTCATGAGCAGTTCTTC; v_gene: TRBV20-1; abundance: few; j_gene: TRBJ2-1; d_gene: TRBD2
CDR3aa: CASSRAGGQGSNNEQFF; CDR3nt: TGTGCCAGCAGCCGGGCGGGGGGTCAGGGAAGTAACAATGAGCAGTTCTTC; v_gene: TRBV4-2; abundance: few; j_gene: TRBJ2-1; d_gene: TRBD2
CDR3aa: CASSQVGNSPLHF; CDR3nt: TGTGCCAGCAGCCAAGTAGGGAATTCACCCCTCCACTTT; v_gene: TRBV3-1; abundance: -; j_gene: TRBJ1-6; d_gene: -
CDR3aa: CASSVSRDPRTQYF; CDR3nt: TGTGCCAGCAGCGTGTCAAGGGACCCGCGGACCCAGTACTTC; v_gene: TRBV9; abundance: -; j_gene: TRBJ2-5; d_gene: -
CDR3aa: CATLAGPSTQKTQYF; CDR3nt: TGTGCCACCCTAGCGGGGCCCTCCACCCAAAAGACCCAGTACTTC; v_gene: TRBV10-3; abundance: -; j_gene: TRBJ2-5; d_gene: TRBD2
CDR3aa: CASSFRSRTEAFF; CDR3nt: TGTGCCAGCAGTTTTCGGTCTAGGACTGAAGCTTTCTTT; v_gene: TRBV12-3/TRBV12-4; abundance: few; j_gene: TRBJ1-1; d_gene: -
CDR3aa: CASSFTLLGSKSHTEAFF; CDR3nt: TGTGCCAGCAGCTTCACGCTTTTAGGGTCAAAAAGTCACACTGAAGCTTTCTTT; v_gene: TRBV7-2; abundance: -; j_gene: TRBJ1-1; d_gene: -
CDR3aa: CASSLVGLETQYF; CDR3nt: TGTGCCAGCAGCTTAGTAGGGCTGGAGACCCAATACTTC; v_gene: TRBV11-2; abundance: many; j_gene: TRBJ2-5; d_gene: -
CDR3aa: CASSSLQGYNSPLHF; CDR3nt: TGTGCCAGCAGCTCGCTACAGGGTTATAATTCACCCCTCCACTTT; v_gene: TRBV7-2; abundance: few; j_gene: TRBJ1-6; d_gene: -
CDR3aa: CASSSRTRTIGYGYTF; CDR3nt: TGTGCCAGCAGTTCCCGGACACGTACGATAGGGTATGGCTACACCTTC; v_gene: TRBV28; abundance: -; j_gene: TRBJ1-2; d_gene: -
CDR3aa: CASDLVEGGYEQYF; CDR3nt: TGTGCCAGCGATCTGGTCGAAGGGGGCTACGAGCAGTACTTC; v_gene: TRBV2; abundance: -; j_gene: TRBJ2-7; d_gene: -